The rows below give T cell receptor beta chains drawn from one sample of a study of T-cell reconstitution after alpha-beta-depleted transplantation in children. TCRdb re-called the PCR reads with MiXCR, one entry per CDR3 protein. The sample holds around 580,000 distinct CDR3 sequences, roughly 23% seen once. The sample consisted of PBMCs, mostly from graft donor cells, taken 360 days after TCRalphabeta/CD19-depleted stem cell transplant. Every receptor here comes from a boy under two years old who had a stem cell transplant for acute myeloid leukemia, so the T cells may come from the graft donor. The CDR3 runs from the conserved cysteine through the conserved F or W. The order of the fields is CDR3 DNA, CDR3 protein, clone size, V gene, D gene, J gene. The D gene is left open where the match is weak. A row's size may be missing; if present it is once, few, many or a size class.

TGTGCCAGCAGCCGCTTCGGGACGCCGCGACCAGGGGAGCTGTTTTTT	CASSRFGTPRPGELFF	-	TRBV14	-	TRBJ2-2
TGTGCCAGCAGTTACAGGGTAGGGAACACTGAAGCTTTCTTT	CASSYRVGNTEAFF	few	TRBV6-5	-	TRBJ1-1
TGTGCCATCAGTGGCACCCAGGGATCCACTGAAGCTTTCTTT	CAISGTQGSTEAFF	-	TRBV10-3	-	TRBJ1-1
TGTGCCAGCAGCAAAACAGGACCTATAATAAGGGGGACCTCTGGAAACACCATATATTTT	CASSKTGPIIRGTSGNTIYF	few	TRBV21-1	-	TRBJ1-3
TGTGCCACCAGTGACGGACATCGAAACACCATATATTTT	CATSDGHRNTIYF	few	TRBV24-1	-	TRBJ1-3
TGTGCCAGCAGTCCGGCCGGGACAGGGGTCTACGGAAAGTACTTC	CASSPAGTGVYGKYF	-	TRBV6-1	TRBD1	TRBJ2-7
TGTGCCCGCGGCACCAGCACAGATACGCAGTATTTT	CARGTSTDTQYF	many	TRBV2	-	TRBJ2-3
TGCAGCGTTGAACCCGGGGGGGCGGGTACGCAGTATTTT	CSVEPGGAGTQYF	many	TRBV29-1	TRBD2	TRBJ2-3
TGTGCCAGCAGTGCGTCACAGGTCAATGAGCAGTTCTTC	CASSASQVNEQFF	few	TRBV6-4	-	TRBJ2-1
TGTGCCAGCAGAAAAGCGCCGGGACTTAACTCTGGAAACACCATATATTTT	CASRKAPGLNSGNTIYF	many	TRBV6-1	-	TRBJ1-3
TGTGCCAGCAGCTTATGCCCCCCAAGGAGGAACCCCTACGAGCAGTACTTC	CASSLCPPRRNPYEQYF	once	TRBV7-3	-	TRBJ2-7
TGTGCCAGCAGCCCAATGGGGACAGGCCAAGAGACCCAGTACTTC	CASSPMGTGQETQYF	few	TRBV6-6	TRBD1	TRBJ2-5
TGTGCCATCAGGTTGGAGAGCAATCAGCCCCAGCATTTT	CAIRLESNQPQHF	few	TRBV28	-	TRBJ1-5
TGTGCCAGCTACTGGGCTATTCCCCCTCCACCCGATAGCAATGAGCAGTTCTTC	CASYWAIPPPPDSNEQFF	-	TRBV12-3/TRBV12-4	-	TRBJ2-1
TGTGCCAGCAGCCCCAGGACAGCTGAGAAAGCTTTCTTT	CASSPRTAEKAFF	many	TRBV12-3/TRBV12-4	-	TRBJ1-1
TGTGCCAGCAGTCCCGGGGTAGCGGGGAACACCGGGGAGCTGTTTTTT	CASSPGVAGNTGELFF	few	TRBV6-1	TRBD2	TRBJ2-2
TGTGCCAGCAGTGATACAGGTTTCACCGGGGAGCTGTTTTTT	CASSDTGFTGELFF	-	TRBV6-4	-	TRBJ2-2
TGTGCCAGCAGCGTAGCGACTAGCGGGGGCACAGATACGCAGTATTTT	CASSVATSGGTDTQYF	-	TRBV9	TRBD2	TRBJ2-3
TGCAGTGCTAGACAGGGATCTCGTAATGAGCAGTTCTTC	CSARQGSRNEQFF	few	TRBV20-1	-	TRBJ2-1
TGTGCCAGCAGCTCCCCTCTCCCCAGCGGGTACCAAGAGACCCAGTACTTC	CASSSPLPSGYQETQYF	few	TRBV7-2	-	TRBJ2-5
TGTGCCAGCACTTATAGGACAACGAACACCGGGGAGCTGTTTTTT	CASTYRTTNTGELFF	-	TRBV2	-	TRBJ2-2
TGCGCCAGCAGCCAAGATCGGGACATCATAGGGGGCTACACCTTC	CASSQDRDIIGGYTF	-	TRBV4-3	-	TRBJ1-2
TGTGCCAGCAGTGGACAGTCCAGCTACAATGAGCAGTTCTTC	CASSGQSSYNEQFF	-	TRBV12-3/TRBV12-4	-	TRBJ2-1
TGCAGCGAAAATCCAGCGGGGGGGGCAGAGACCCAGTACTTC	CSENPAGGAETQYF	-	TRBV29-1	TRBD2	TRBJ2-5
TGTGCCATCAGTGAGAGGGCCGGGAATTCACCCCTCCACTTT	CAISERAGNSPLHF	many	TRBV10-3	-	TRBJ1-6
TGTGCCAGCAGCTGGACAGGGGAGCAGTACTTC	CASSWTGEQYF	few	TRBV6-2/TRBV6-3	TRBD1	TRBJ2-7
TGTGCCAGCAGTATCCTCGGGCGGGGCCTCTCCTACGAGCAGTACTTC	CASSILGRGLSYEQYF	-	TRBV6-5	-	TRBJ2-7
TGCAGTGCTATGCGACAGCTAACCTACAATGAGCAGTTCTTC	CSAMRQLTYNEQFF	few	TRBV20-1	-	TRBJ2-1
TGTGCCAGCAGACCACCTCCCGGTTATGGCTACACCTTC	CASRPPPGYGYTF	-	TRBV7-2	-	TRBJ1-2
TGCGCCAGCAGACCACAGGGCGGGAGCAATCAGCCCCAGCATTTT	CASRPQGGSNQPQHF	-	TRBV4-1	-	TRBJ1-5
TGTGCCAGCAGCACCCCCCACCGGGACAGGGGCTACGAGCAGTACTTC	CASSTPHRDRGYEQYF	-	TRBV21-1	-	TRBJ2-7
TGTGCCAGCAGCGGCGGGGGGATCTACTACGAGCAGTACTTC	CASSGGGIYYEQYF	-	TRBV7-8	TRBD2	TRBJ2-7
TGCAGTGCTATCCACAGGGGGTTCTACAATGAGCAGTTCTTC	CSAIHRGFYNEQFF	many	TRBV20-1	TRBD1	TRBJ2-1
TGCAGCGTTGAAGGAGGTGGGACAGGGTTTGAAAAACTGTTTTTT	CSVEGGGTGFEKLFF	-	TRBV29-1	TRBD1	TRBJ1-4
TGCGCCAGCAGCGGCAATTTTGCAACTAATGAAAAACTGTTTTTT	CASSGNFATNEKLFF	many	TRBV5-1	-	TRBJ1-4
TGTGCCAGCAGTTTTAGACGGACCCAAGAGACCCAGTACTTC	CASSFRRTQETQYF	few	TRBV12-3/TRBV12-4	-	TRBJ2-5
TGTGCCAGCAGTGAACAGGGGAGGTCATACGAGCAGTACTTC	CASSEQGRSYEQYF	-	TRBV25-1	-	TRBJ2-7